The 8 T cell receptor beta chains presented below share a single source sample, sequenced in a study of vaccination and CD4 T cells after COVID-19. The Oncomine TCR Beta short-read assay was applied to DNA of cultured CD4+ T cells. TCRdb analysed the PCR reads with MiXCR anew, one entry per CDR3 protein. The data hold about 5,500 distinct CDR3 sequences, with roughly two thirds observed a single time. Regarding treatment: 10-day PBMC culture with coronavirus spike peptide pools or control peptides (ViraFEST assay). Their antigens remain unidentified. Sequencing input: CD4+ T cells from blood, cultured in vitro. The receptors come from a human donor who had recovered from COVID-19.

The V call is TRBV10-3, the J call TRBJ1-2; no definite D call. Germline V gives CDR1 ENHRY, CDR2 SYGVKD. The CDR3 totals 13 residues. With 0 bases removed from V and 1 base from J, the gap between germline ends came to 3 bases. This CDR3 reads CAISESSNYGYTF. The CDR3, as DNA: TGTGCCATCAGTGAGTCAAGTAACTATGGCTACACCTTC.

This clonotype was counted a few times. The chain recombines TRBV10-3 with TRBJ1-2; 7 bases are shared with TRBD1. The length of the CDR3 is 15 residues. Germline V gives CDR1 ENHRY, CDR2 SYGVKD. Losses at the gene ends were 4 bases for V and 4 bases for J; bases not matched to a gene: 9. CDR3 sequence reads: CAISVSAGTAYGYTF. CDR3 in DNA: TGTGCCATCAGTGTGAGCGCCGGGACAGCCTATGGCTACACCTTC.

J is TRBJ1-1 and V is TRBV20-1; D unresolved. The CDR3 is made up of 11 amino acids. V lost 5 bases to trimming and J lost 8 bases, with 12 bases between them. Looked up from germline, CDR1 is DFQATT and CDR2 is SNEGSKA (reference sequence). In DNA form, the CDR3 reads TGCAGTGCTTATAGGGTATCCGAAGCTTTCTTT. It specifies CSAYRVSEAFF.

This chain uses TRBV18 with TRBJ1-2; 8 bases agree with TRBD1. Trimming cost V 3 bases and J 1 base; bases outside gene matches: 16. The CDR3 covers 19 residues. The germline V gene encodes CDR1 KGHSH and CDR2 LQKENI. CDR3 residues: CASSPPGQGGRWLNYGYTF. DNA of the CDR3: TGTGCCAGCTCACCCCCAGGACAGGGTGGGAGATGGCTTAACTATGGCTACACCTTC.

Here the CDR3 DNA reads TGCGCCAGCAGCACAGGGACAGGGGGTCAGCCCCAGCATTTT. Translation: CASSTGTGGQPQHF. This chain joins TRBV5-1 and TRBJ1-5; TRBD1 matches at 11 bases. Per germline, CDR1 SGHRS and CDR2 YFSETQ. The CDR3 has 14 residues. V shed 4 bases and J 6 bases; nucleotides not matched to a gene: 3. Combining the CDR3 with reference TRBV5-1 and TRBJ1-5 gives the whole variable domain KAGVTQTPRYLIKTRGQQVTLSCSPISGHRSVSWYQQTPGQGLQFLFEYFSETQRNKGNFPGRFSGRQFSNSRSEMNVSTLELGDSALYLCASSTGTGGQPQHFGDGTRLSIL.

This chain joins TRBV6-1 and TRBJ2-3; D call uncertain. The CDR3 has 13 residues. Germline V CDR1 and CDR2: MNHNS, SASEGT. Trimming cost V 4 bases and J 3 bases, with 8 bases left between them. CDR3 in amino acids: CASSARSTDTQYF. In DNA form, the CDR3 reads TGTGCCAGCAGTGCCCGGTCGACAGATACGCAGTATTTT.

Notes on this clonotype: One end of the junction is discordant with germline, which a read error may explain. This rearrangement joins TRBV6-1 to TRBJ2-2; D possibly corresponds to TRBD1 (6 bases). Per the germline V gene, CDR1 is MNHNS and CDR2 is SASEGT. CDR3 length: 14 amino acids. CDR3 residues: CASYAGASTGVLFF. CDR3 DNA sequence: TGTGCCAGCTACGCAGGGGCCTCGACCGGGGTGCTGTTTTTT.

V gene TRBV20-1 combines with J gene TRBJ1-1; no firm D call. Looked up from germline, CDR1 is DFQATT and CDR2 is SNEGSKA (reference sequence). This CDR3 spans 16 amino acids. The ends were cut back, 3 bases at V and 1 base at J, with 18 bases in the middle. The CDR3: CSASSPIGRPNTEAFF. CDR3 in DNA: TGCAGTGCTAGTTCTCCGATCGGTAGGCCGAACACTGAAGCTTTCTTT.